The rows below give T cell receptor beta chains drawn from one sample of a study of a mutant IDH1 vaccine in newly diagnosed glioma. Sequencing used immunoSEQ multiplex PCR; TCRdb keeps in-frame clones, though not all of them. This table has tens of thousands of clones, more than 65% appearing once. The sequencing here drew on PBMCs, taken from a glioma patient treated with radiotherapy, temozolomide or both. The receptor set was obtained from a man aged 30 to 39 with glioma. CDR3s include the opening cysteine and the closing phenylalanine or tryptophan. The order of the fields is clone size, J gene, D gene, V gene, CDR3 DNA, CDR3 protein. D genes are given only for firm matches. Some rows have no size entry. The others give once, few or many, or a class for an expanded clone.

>-|TRBJ1-1|-|TRBV5-1
TGCGCCAGCAGCTTGGAGACGGCGAACACTGAAGCTTTCTTT
CASSLETANTEAFF
>-|TRBJ1-5|-|TRBV6-1
TGTGCCAGCAGTGAACTTCGACGGGATCAGCCCCAGCATTTT
CASSELRRDQPQHF
>-|TRBJ1-1|-|TRBV6-5
TGTGCCAGCAGTTACAGCCGACAGCCGAACACTGAAGCTTTCTTT
CASSYSRQPNTEAFF
>once|TRBJ2-3|-|TRBV5-1
TGCGCCAGCAGCTTGGCCTTAGGAGGTACAGATACGCAGTATTTT
CASSLALGGTDTQYF
>once|TRBJ2-3|TRBD2|TRBV6-4
TGTGCCAGCAGTGAGGGTAGCGGGAGCACAGATACGCAGTATTTT
CASSEGSGSTDTQYF
>-|TRBJ1-1|TRBD1|TRBV4-3
TGCGCCAGCAGCCCATTCAGGGGGGTGAACTCTGAAGCTTTCTTT
CASSPFRGVNSEAFF
>-|TRBJ2-3|TRBD2|TRBV4-3
TGCGCCAGCAGCCAAGATGCGGGGGGGCCGAATACGCAGTATTTT
CASSQDAGGPNTQYF
>-|TRBJ1-6|TRBD1|TRBV30
TGTGCCTGGAGTCCTCCGGGACAGGGGGTTAGCTCACCCCTCCACTTT
CAWSPPGQGVSSPLHF
>-|TRBJ1-4|-|TRBV7-9
TGTGCCAGCAAACAGGGCGAGGAAGAAAAACTGTTTTTT
CASKQGEEEKLFF
>once|TRBJ2-3|-|TRBV5-1
TGCGCCAGCAGCCTCGCTTCGACGGGCAGAGTTACAGATACGCAGTATTTT
CASSLASTGRVTDTQYF
>-|TRBJ2-5|-|TRBV5-1
TGCGCCAGCAGCCCGGCGGGGCCTCAAGAGACCCAGTACTTC
CASSPAGPQETQYF
>-|TRBJ2-7|-|TRBV27
TGTGCCAGGCTTACGGGAGATTACTACGAGCAGTACTTC
CARLTGDYYEQYF
>-|TRBJ2-7|TRBD2|TRBV6-1
TGTGCCAGCAGCCGAGCGGGGATGAGCTCCTACGAGCAGTACTTC
CASSRAGMSSYEQYF